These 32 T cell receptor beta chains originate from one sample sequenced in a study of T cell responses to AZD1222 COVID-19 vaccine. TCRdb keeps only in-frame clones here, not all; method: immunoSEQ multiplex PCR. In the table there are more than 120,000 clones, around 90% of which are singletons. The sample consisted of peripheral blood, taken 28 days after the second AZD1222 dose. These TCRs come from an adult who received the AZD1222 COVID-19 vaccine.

CDR3 nucleotides: TGTGCCAGCACCACCGGTGGGGGAACTAATGAAAAACTGTTTTTT. It codes for CASTTGGGTNEKLFF. V usage is TRBV7-9 and J usage is TRBJ1-4, with D possibly matching TRBD1 (5 bases). Trimming left V 7 bases short and J 1 base short, with 13 bases between. Germline lookup yields CDR1 SEHNR and CDR2 FQNEAQ (reference sequence). CDR3 length equals 15 residues.

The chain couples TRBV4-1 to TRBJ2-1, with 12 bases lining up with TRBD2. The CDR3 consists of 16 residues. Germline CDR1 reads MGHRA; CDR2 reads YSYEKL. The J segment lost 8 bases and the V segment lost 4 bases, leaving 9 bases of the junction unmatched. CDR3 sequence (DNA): TGCGCCAGCAGCCCCCTAGCGGGAGGGCTCTTTGATGAGCAGTTCTTC. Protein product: CASSPLAGGLFDEQFF.

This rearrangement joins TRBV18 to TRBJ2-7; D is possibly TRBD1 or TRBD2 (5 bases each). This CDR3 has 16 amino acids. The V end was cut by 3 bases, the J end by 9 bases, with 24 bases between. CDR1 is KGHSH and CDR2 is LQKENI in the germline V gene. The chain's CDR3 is CASSPPSPGPGVGQYF. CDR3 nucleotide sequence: TGTGCCAGCTCACCGCCGAGCCCGGGACCAGGTGTTGGGCAGTACTTC.

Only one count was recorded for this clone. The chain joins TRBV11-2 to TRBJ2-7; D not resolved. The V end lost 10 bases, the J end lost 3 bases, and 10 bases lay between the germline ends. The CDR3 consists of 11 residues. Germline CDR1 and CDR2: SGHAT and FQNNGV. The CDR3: CAIRRNYEQYF. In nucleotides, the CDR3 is TGTGCCATTAGGCGGAACTACGAGCAGTACTTC.

The CDR3 loop is CAISSVGAGTEAFF. The DNA of the CDR3 is TGTGCCATCAGTTCAGTGGGGGCAGGGACTGAAGCTTTCTTT. The chain employs TRBV10-3 and TRBJ1-1; weak D call: TRBD1 (6 bases). This CDR3 has 14 residues. V shed 5 bases and J shed 5 bases, with 15 bases lying between them. From germline, CDR1 is ENHRY and CDR2 SYGVKD.

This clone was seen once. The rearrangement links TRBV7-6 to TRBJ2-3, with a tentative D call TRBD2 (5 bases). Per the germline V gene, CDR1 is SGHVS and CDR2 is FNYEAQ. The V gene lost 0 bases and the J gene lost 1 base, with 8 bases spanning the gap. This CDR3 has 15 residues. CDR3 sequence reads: CASSLAGAGTDTQYF. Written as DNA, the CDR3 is TGTGCCAGCAGCTTAGCGGGAGCTGGCACAGATACGCAGTATTTT.

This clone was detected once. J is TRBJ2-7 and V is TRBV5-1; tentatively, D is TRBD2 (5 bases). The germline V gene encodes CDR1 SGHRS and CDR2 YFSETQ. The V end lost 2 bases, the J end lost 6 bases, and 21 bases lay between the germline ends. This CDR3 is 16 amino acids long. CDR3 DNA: TGCGCCAGCAGCTTATGGACGGGATCTGGGTACGGCGAGCAGTACTTC. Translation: CASSLWTGSGYGEQYF.

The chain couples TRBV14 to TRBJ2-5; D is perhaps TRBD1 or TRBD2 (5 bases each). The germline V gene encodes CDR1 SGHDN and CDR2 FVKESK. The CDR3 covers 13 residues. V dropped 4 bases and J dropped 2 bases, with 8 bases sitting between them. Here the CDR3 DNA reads TGTGCCAGCAGCCCCAGGGAGCAAGAGACCCAGTACTTC. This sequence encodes CASSPREQETQYF.

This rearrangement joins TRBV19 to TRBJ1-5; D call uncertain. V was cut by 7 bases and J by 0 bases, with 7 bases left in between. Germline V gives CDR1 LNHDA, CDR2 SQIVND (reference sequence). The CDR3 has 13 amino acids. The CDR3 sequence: CASTLYSNQPQHF. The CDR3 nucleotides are TGTGCCAGTACCCTATATAGCAATCAGCCCCAGCATTTT.

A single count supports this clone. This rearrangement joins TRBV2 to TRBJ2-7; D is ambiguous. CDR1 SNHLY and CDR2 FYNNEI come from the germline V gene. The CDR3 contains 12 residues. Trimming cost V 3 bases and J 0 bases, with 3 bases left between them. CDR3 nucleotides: TGTGCCAGCAGTGAGAGCTCCTACGAGCAGTACTTC. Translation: CASSESSYEQYF.

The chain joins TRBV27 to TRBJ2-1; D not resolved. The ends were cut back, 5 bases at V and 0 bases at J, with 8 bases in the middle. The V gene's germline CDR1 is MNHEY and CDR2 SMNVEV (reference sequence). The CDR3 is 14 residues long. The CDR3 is CASSRQSSYNEQFF. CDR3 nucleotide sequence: TGTGCCAGCAGTCGGCAGAGCTCCTACAATGAGCAGTTCTTC.

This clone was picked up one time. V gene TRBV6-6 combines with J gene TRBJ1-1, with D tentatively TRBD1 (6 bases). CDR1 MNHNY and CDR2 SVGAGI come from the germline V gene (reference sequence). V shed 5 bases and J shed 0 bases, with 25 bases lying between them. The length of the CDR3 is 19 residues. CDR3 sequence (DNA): TGTGCCAGCAGTCAATCATCTCAGGGGACAACATACATGAACACTGAAGCTTTCTTT. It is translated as CASSQSSQGTTYMNTEAFF.

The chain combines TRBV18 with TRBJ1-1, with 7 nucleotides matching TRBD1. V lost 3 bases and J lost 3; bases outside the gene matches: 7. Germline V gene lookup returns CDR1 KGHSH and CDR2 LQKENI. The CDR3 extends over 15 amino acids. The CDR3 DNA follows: TGTGCCAGCTCACCGGGGACAGCAGGGGACACTGAAGCTTTCTTT. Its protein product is CASSPGTAGDTEAFF.

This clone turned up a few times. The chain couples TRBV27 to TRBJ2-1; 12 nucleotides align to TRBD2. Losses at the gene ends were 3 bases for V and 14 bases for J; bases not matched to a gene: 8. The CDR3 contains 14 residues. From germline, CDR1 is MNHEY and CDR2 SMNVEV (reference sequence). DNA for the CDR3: TGTGCCAGCAGTTTCTCTAGACTAGCGGGAGTTAAGTTCTTC. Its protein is CASSFSRLAGVKFF.

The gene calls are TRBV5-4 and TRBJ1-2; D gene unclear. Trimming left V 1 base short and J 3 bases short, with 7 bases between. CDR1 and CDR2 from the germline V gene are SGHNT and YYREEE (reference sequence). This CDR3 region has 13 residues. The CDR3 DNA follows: TGTGCCAGCAGCTTGTTCGGAGACTATGGCTACACCTTC. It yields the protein CASSLFGDYGYTF.

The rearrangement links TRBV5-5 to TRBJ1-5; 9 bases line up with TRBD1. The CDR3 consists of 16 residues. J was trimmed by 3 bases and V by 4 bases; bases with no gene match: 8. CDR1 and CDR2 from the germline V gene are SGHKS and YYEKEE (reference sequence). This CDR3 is CASSRGQGSFNQPQHF. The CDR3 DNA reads TGTGCCAGCAGCCGCGGACAGGGGAGTTTCAATCAGCCCCAGCATTTT. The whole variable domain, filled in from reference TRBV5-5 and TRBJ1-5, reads DAGVTQSPTHLIKTRGQQVTLRCSPISGHKSVSWYQQVLGQGPQFIFQYYEKEERGRGNFPDRFSARQFPNYSSELNVNALLLGDSALYLCASSRGQGSFNQPQHFGDGTRLSIL.

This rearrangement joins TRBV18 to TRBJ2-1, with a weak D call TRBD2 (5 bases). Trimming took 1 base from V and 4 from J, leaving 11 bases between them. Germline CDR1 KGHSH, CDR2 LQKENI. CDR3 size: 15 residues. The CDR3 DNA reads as TGTGCCAGCTCACCACAAAGAGGGAAGTACAATGAGCAGTTCTTC. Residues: CASSPQRGKYNEQFF.

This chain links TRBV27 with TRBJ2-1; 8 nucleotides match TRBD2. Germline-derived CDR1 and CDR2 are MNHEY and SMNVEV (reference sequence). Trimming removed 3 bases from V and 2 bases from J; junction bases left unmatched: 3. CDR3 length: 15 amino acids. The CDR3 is CASSFRAGAYNEQFF. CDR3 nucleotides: TGTGCCAGCAGTTTTAGAGCGGGAGCCTACAATGAGCAGTTCTTC.

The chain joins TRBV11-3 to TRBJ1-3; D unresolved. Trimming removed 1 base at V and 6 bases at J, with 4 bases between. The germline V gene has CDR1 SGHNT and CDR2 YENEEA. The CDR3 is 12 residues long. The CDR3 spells CASSLGLNTIYF. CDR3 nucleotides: TGTGCCAGCAGCTTAGGACTAAACACCATATATTTT. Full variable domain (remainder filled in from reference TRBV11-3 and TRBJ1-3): EAGVVQSPRYKIIEKKQPVAFWCNPISGHNTLYWYLQNLGQGPELLIRYENEEAVDDSQLPKDRFSAERLKGVDSTLKIQPAELGDSAVYLCASSLGLNTIYFGEGSWLTVV.

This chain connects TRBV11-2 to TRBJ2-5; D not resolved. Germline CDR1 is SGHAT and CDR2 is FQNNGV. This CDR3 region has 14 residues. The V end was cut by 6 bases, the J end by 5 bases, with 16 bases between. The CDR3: CASRSLRSGETQYF. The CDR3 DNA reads TGTGCCAGCAGGTCCTTACGGTCCGGGGAGACCCAGTACTTC.

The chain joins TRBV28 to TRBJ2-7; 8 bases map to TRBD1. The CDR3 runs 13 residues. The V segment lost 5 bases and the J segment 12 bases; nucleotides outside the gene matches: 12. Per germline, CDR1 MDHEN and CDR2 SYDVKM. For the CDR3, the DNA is TGTGCCAGCAGTCCCCCCCAGGGGGCACGAACGTACTTC. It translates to CASSPPQGARTYF.

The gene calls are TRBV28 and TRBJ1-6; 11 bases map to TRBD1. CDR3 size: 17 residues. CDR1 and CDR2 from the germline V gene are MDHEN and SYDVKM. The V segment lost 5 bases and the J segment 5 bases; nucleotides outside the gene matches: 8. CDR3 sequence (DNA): TGTGCCAGCAGTCCCCGGACAGGGGGCATAGATAATTCACCCCTCCACTTT. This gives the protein CASSPRTGGIDNSPLHF.

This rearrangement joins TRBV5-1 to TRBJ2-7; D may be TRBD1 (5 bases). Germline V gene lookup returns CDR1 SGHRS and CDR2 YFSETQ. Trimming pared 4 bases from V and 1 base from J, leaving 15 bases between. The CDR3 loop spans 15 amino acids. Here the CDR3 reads CASSPQGSSSYEQYF. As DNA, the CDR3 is TGCGCCAGCAGCCCCCAGGGCAGCTCATCCTACGAGCAGTACTTC.

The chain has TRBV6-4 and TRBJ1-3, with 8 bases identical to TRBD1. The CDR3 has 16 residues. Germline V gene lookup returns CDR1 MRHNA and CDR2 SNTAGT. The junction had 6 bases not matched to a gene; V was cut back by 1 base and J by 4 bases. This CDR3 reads CASSDYRGEKGNTIYF. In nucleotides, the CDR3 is TGTGCCAGCAGTGACTACAGGGGGGAGAAAGGAAACACCATATATTTT.

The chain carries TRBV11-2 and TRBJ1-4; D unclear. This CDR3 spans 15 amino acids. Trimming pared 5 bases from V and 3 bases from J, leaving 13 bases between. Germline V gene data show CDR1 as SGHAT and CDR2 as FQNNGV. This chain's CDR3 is CASSDRTRANEKLFF. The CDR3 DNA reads TGTGCCAGCAGCGACCGAACAAGGGCTAATGAAAAACTGTTTTTT.

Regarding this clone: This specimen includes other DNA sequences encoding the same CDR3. The CDR3 loop is CASSPPGSYEQYF. Here the CDR3 DNA reads TGTGCCAGCTCACCACCGGGATCCTACGAGCAGTACTTC. The chain has TRBV18 and TRBJ2-7; D is uncertain. CDR1 is KGHSH, CDR2 LQKENI, per germline. The V end was cut by 0 bases, the J end by 1 base, with 4 bases between. CDR3 length: 13 residues. The variable domain in full, completed from reference TRBV18 and TRBJ2-7, reads NAGVMQNPRHLVRRRGQEARLRCSPMKGHSHVYWYRQLPEEGLKFMVYLQKENIIDESGMPKERFSAEFPKEGPSILRIQQVVRGDSAAYFCASSPPGSYEQYFGPGTRLTVT.

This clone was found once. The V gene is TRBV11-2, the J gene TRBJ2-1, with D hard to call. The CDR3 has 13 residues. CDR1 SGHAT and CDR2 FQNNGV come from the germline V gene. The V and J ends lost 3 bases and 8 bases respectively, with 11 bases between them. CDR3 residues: CASSFLLVDEQFF. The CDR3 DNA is TGTGCCAGCAGCTTCCTTTTAGTAGATGAGCAGTTCTTC.

Here the CDR3 DNA reads TGTGCCAGCAGTTTACCCGGGACGAGCGGGGGCTACACCTTC. Encoded protein: CASSLPGTSGGYTF. The rearrangement uses TRBV28 and TRBJ1-2, with a possible D match to TRBD1 (5 bases). V was clipped by 2 bases and J by 8 bases, with 15 bases between them. The CDR3 length is 14 residues. Germline V gene sequence: CDR1 MDHEN, CDR2 SYDVKM.

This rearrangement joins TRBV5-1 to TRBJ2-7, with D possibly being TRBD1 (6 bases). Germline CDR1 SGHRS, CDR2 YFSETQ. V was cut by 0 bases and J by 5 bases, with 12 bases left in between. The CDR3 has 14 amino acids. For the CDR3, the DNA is TGCGCCAGCAGCTTGGAAACACAGGGCCACGAGCAGTACTTC. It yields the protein CASSLETQGHEQYF.

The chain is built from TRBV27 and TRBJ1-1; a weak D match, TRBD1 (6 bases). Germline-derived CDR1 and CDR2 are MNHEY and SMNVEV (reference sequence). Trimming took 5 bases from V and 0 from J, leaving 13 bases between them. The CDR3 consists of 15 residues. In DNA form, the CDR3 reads TGTGCCAGCAGTGAGGGAGGGGGAATGAACACTGAAGCTTTCTTT. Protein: CASSEGGGMNTEAFF.

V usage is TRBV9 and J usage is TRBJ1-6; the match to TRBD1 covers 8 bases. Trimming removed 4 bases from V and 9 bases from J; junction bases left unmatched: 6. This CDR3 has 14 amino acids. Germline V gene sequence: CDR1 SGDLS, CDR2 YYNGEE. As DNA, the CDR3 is TGTGCCAGCAGCCAGGGGGCTTTGCGTTCACCCCTCCACTTT. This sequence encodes CASSQGALRSPLHF.

The CDR3 spells CASSYDSNYGYTF. The CDR3 coding sequence is TGTGCCAGCAGTTACGACAGTAACTATGGCTACACCTTC. J is TRBJ1-2 and V is TRBV6-6; D might be TRBD1 (5 bases). Trimming left V 2 bases short and J 1 base short, with 5 bases between. This CDR3 contains 13 residues. The germline CDR1 and CDR2 sequences are MNHNY and SVGAGI (reference sequence).